This T cell receptor beta chain was captured in a study of OX40 agonist ivuxolimab in advanced cancers. Blood was sampled at baseline, cycle 4 day 1, and cycle 7 day 1. The germline CDR1 and CDR2 sequences are SGHTA and FQGNSA. The length of the CDR3 is 13 residues. V lost 1 base to trimming and J lost 3 bases, with 6 bases between them. Regarding the study as a whole: At 0.1 to 3.0 mg/kg, clonal expansion of CD4+ and CD8+ blood T cells had occurred by week 6.

As to this clone: What it binds is not known.

The method was immunoSEQ multiplex PCR; TCRdb's version includes in-frame clones alone and lacks a portion of them. The table includes tens of thousands of clones, about four fifths detected once. The clonotype originates from an adult with an advanced solid tumor such as melanoma, head and neck, liver or kidney cancer. The rearrangement links TRBV7-2 to TRBJ2-5; the D is unclear. This specimen was CD4+ or CD8+ T cells sorted from blood, taken in a trial of the OX40 agonist ivuxolimab. CDR3 in amino acids: CASSLEVEETQYF. The CDR3 DNA reads as TGTGCCAGCAGCTTAGAGGTGGAAGAGACCCAGTACTTC.